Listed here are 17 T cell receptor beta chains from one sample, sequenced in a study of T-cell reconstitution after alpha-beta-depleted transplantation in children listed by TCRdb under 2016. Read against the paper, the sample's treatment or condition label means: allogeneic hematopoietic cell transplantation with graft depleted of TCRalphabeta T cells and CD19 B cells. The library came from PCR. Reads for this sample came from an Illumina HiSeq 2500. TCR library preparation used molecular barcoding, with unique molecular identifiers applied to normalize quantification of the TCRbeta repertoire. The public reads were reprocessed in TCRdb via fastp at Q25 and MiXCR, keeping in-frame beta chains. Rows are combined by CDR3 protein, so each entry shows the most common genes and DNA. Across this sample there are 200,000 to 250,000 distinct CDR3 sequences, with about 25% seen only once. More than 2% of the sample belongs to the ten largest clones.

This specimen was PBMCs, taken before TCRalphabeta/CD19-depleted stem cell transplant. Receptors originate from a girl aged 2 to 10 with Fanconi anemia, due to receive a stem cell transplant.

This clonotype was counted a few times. The CDR3 loop is CASRGAYTEAFF. The CDR3 bases are TGCGCCAGCCGGGGGGCATACACTGAAGCTTTCTTT. The rearrangement links TRBV4-1 to TRBJ1-1, with D perhaps TRBD1 (6 bases). The CDR3 extends over 12 amino acids. The germline V and J ends were trimmed by 8 bases and 3 bases, with 10 bases remaining between them. Germline CDR1 and CDR2: MGHRA and YSYEKL.

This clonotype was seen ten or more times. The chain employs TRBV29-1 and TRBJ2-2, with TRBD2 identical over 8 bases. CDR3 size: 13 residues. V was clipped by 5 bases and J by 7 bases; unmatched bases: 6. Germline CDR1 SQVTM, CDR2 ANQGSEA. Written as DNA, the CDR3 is TGCAGCGTTAACGCCGGGAGGGGCGGGGAGCTGTTTTTT. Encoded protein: CSVNAGRGGELFF.

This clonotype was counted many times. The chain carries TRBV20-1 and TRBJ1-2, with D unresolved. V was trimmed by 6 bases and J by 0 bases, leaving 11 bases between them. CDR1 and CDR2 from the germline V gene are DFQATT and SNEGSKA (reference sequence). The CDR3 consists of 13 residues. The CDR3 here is CSAGRFPNYGYTF. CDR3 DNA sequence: TGCAGTGCAGGGAGATTCCCTAACTATGGCTACACCTTC.

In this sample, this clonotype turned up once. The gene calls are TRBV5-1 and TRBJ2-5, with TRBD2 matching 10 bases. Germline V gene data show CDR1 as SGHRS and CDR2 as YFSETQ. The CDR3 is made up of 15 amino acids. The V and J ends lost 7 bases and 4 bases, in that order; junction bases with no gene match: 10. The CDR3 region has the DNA TGCGCCAGCGCTACTGGGACTAGCGTGCCAGAGACCCAGTACTTC. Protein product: CASATGTSVPETQYF.

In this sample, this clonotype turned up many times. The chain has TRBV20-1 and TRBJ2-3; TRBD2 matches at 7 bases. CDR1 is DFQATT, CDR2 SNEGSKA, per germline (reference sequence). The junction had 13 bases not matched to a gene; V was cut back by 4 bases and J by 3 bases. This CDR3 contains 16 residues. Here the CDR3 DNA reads TGCAGTGCTATCGCCGGGGGGAGGGCCCTGACAGATACGCAGTATTTT. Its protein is CSAIAGGRALTDTQYF.

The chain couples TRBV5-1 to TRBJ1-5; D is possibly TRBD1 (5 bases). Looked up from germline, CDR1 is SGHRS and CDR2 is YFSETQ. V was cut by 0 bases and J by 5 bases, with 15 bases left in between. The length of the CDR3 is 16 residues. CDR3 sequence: CASSLAGQGNDQPQHF. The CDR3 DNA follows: TGCGCCAGCAGCTTGGCCGGGCAGGGAAACGATCAGCCCCAGCATTTT. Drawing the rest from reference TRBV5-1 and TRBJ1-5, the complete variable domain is KAGVTQTPRYLIKTRGQQVTLSCSPISGHRSVSWYQQTPGQGLQFLFEYFSETQRNKGNFPGRFSGRQFSNSRSEMNVSTLELGDSALYLCASSLAGQGNDQPQHFGDGTRLSIL.

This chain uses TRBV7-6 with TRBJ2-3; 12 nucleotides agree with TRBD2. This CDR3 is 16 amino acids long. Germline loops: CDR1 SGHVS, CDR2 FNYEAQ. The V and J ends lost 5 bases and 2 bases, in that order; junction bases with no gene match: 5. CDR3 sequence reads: CASSVTSGGHTDTQYF. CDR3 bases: TGTGCCAGCAGCGTCACTAGCGGGGGGCACACAGATACGCAGTATTTT.

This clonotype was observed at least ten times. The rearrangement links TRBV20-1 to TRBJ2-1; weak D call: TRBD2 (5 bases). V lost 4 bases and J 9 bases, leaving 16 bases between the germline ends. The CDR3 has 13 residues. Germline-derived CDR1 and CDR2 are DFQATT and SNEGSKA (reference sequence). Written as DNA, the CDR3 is TGCAGTGCTATGGTTGTCAACAGCGGTGAGCAGTTCTTC. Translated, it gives CSAMVVNSGEQFF.

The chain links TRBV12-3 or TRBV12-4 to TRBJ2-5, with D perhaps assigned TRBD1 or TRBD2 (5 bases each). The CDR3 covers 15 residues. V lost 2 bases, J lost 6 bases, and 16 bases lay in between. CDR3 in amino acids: CASSLRVGRDQTQYF. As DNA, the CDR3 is TGTGCCAGCAGTTTAAGAGTGGGACGCGACCAGACCCAGTACTTC.

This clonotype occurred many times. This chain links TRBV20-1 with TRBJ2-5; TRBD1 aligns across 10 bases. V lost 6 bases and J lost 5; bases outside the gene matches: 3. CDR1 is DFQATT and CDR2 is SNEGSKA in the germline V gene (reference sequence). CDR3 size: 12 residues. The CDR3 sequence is CSAGQGDETQYF. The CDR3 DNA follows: TGCAGTGCCGGACAGGGGGATGAGACCCAGTACTTC.

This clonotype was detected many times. The CDR3 DNA follows: TGTGCCAGCAGTGACGGGGGCAATGAGCAGTTCTTC. It translates to CASSDGGNEQFF. The chain couples TRBV12-3 or TRBV12-4 to TRBJ2-1, with a possible D match to TRBD2 (6 bases). The CDR3 consists of 12 residues. With 5 bases removed from V and 6 bases from J, the gap between germline ends came to 8 bases.

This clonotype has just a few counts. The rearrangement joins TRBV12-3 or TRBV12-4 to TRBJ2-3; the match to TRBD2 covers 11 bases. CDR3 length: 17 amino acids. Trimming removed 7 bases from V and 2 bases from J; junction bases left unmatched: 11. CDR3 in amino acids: CASTGTGLAGYTDTQYF. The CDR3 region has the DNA TGTGCCAGCACCGGAACCGGACTAGCGGGCTACACAGATACGCAGTATTTT.

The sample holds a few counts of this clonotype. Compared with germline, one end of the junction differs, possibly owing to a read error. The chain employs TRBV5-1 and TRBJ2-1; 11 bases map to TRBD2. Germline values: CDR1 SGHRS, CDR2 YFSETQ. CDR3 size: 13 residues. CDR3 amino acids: CASSLEVGTSGDF. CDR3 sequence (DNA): TGCGCCAGCAGCTTGGAGGTCGGGACTAGCGGTGACTTC.

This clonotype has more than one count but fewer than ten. DNA of the CDR3: TGTGCCAGCAGTTACGGTCAGCTGCACAATGAGCAGTTCTTC. It specifies CASSYGQLHNEQFF. This sequence joins TRBV6-5 and TRBJ2-1; D remains ambiguous. The germline CDR1 and CDR2 sequences are MNHEY and SVGAGI. V shed 2 bases and J shed 5 bases, with 10 bases lying between them. The CDR3 consists of 14 residues.

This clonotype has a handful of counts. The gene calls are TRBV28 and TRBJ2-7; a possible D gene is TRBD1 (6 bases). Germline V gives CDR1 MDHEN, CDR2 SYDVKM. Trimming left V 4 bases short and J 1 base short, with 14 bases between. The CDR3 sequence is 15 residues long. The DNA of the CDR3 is TGTGCCAGCAGTTACTCCGGGACACCGTCCTACGAGCAGTACTTC. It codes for CASSYSGTPSYEQYF.

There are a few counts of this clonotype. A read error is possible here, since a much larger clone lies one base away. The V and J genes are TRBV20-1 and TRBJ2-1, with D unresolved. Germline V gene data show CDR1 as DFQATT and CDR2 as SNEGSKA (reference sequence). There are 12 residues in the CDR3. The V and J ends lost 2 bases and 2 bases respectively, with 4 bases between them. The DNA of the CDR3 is TGCAGTGCTAGACGGACCTACAATGAGCAGTTCTTC. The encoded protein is CSARRTYNEQFF.

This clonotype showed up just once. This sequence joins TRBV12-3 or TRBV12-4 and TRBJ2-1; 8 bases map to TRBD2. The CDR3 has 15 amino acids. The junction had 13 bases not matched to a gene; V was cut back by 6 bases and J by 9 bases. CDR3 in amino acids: CASSQSGGLIVEQFF. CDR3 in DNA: TGTGCCAGCAGCCAGTCGGGGGGGCTGATAGTTGAGCAGTTCTTC.